A single sample gave rise to the 27 T cell receptor beta chains below, sequenced in a study of spatial heterogeneity in lung cancer. TCRdb itself ran the 5' RACE reads through MiXCR, one entry per CDR3 protein. The sample lists roughly 12,000 distinct CDR3 sequences, roughly 15% occurring once. Study-wide points: The number of expanded tumor alpha and beta chains correlated with mutation number.

Their antigens remain unidentified. Indicated time point: sample taken at primary tumor resection. Sequencing used lung tumor tissue, obtained at surgery. These receptors were obtained from a male donor with early-stage non-small cell lung cancer.

This clonotype has a handful of counts. The chain recombines TRBV5-6 with TRBJ2-7; 7 positions match TRBD1. The germline CDR1 and CDR2 sequences are SGHDT and YYEEEE. After removal of 4 bases from V and 4 bases from J, the junction contained 2 bases not matched to a gene. The CDR3 totals 12 residues. CDR3 residues: CASSGDSYEQYF. Here the CDR3 DNA reads TGTGCCAGCAGCGGGGACAGTTACGAGCAGTACTTC.

This clonotype was counted a few times. The chain combines TRBV15 with TRBJ1-4; possibly TRBD1 for D (6 bases). V was cut by 5 bases and J by 3 bases, with 13 bases left in between. The CDR3 totals 15 residues. CDR1 LNHNV and CDR2 YYDKDF come from the germline V gene (reference sequence). CDR3 sequence: CATSGQGPANEKLFF. CDR3 bases: TGTGCCACCAGCGGGCAGGGGCCGGCTAATGAAAAACTGTTTTTT.

Ten or more counts support this clonotype. CDR3 coding DNA: TGTGCCAGCAGTTACCTAGCAGGGGGCCGCACTGAAGCTTTCTTT. Amino acids: CASSYLAGGRTEAFF. The gene calls are TRBV6-5 and TRBJ1-1; 8 nucleotides match TRBD1. The CDR3 is 15 amino acids. The V and J ends lost 2 bases and 4 bases, in that order; junction bases with no gene match: 6. The germline V gene has CDR1 MNHEY and CDR2 SVGAGI.

This clonotype was seen many times. The chain links TRBV7-2 to TRBJ2-1, with TRBD2 matching over 8 bases. The germline CDR1 and CDR2 sequences are SGHTA and FQGNSA. With 5 bases clipped from V and 10 bases from J, the junction kept 13 bases outside the gene matches. There are 15 residues in the CDR3. The CDR3 DNA reads TGTGCCAGCAGCGGCCGCGGCGCGGGAGGTTGGGAGCAGTTCTTC. Its protein product is CASSGRGAGGWEQFF. The full variable domain, with the rest looked up from reference TRBV7-2 and TRBJ2-1, is GAGVSQSPSNKVTEKGKDVELRCDPISGHTALYWYRQSLGQGLEFLIYFQGNSAPDKSGLPSDRFSAERTGGSVSTLTIQRTQQEDSAVYLCASSGRGAGGWEQFFGPGTRLTVL.

This clonotype has only a few counts. The chain links TRBV2 to TRBJ2-7, with D perhaps matching TRBD1 (6 bases). Trimming removed 8 bases from V and 2 bases from J, with 13 bases in between. The CDR3 has 13 amino acids. Germline lookup yields CDR1 SNHLY and CDR2 FYNNEI. The CDR3 DNA sequence: TGTGCCAGCGTATCGGGACAAACCTACGAGCAGTACTTC. It translates to CASVSGQTYEQYF.

In its sample, this clonotype is large. This rearrangement joins TRBV5-6 to TRBJ1-4, with D hard to call. The CDR3 runs 14 residues. V was trimmed by 4 bases and J by 5 bases, leaving 12 bases between them. Looked up from germline, CDR1 is SGHDT and CDR2 is YYEEEE. For the CDR3, the DNA is TGTGCCAGCAGCGGGAGGTGGAGAAATGAAAAACTGTTTTTT. As protein: CASSGRWRNEKLFF. Filled out from reference TRBV5-6 and TRBJ1-4, the complete variable domain reads DAGVTQSPTHLIKTRGQQVTLRCSPKSGHDTVSWYQQALGQGPQFIFQYYEEEERQRGNFPDRFSGHQFPNYSSELNVNALLLGDSALYLCASSGRWRNEKLFFGSGTQLSVL.

This clonotype was picked up many times. The J gene is TRBJ2-5, the V gene TRBV11-2, with 8 bases lining up with TRBD1. The CDR3 length is 14 residues. The J segment lost 3 bases and the V segment lost 3 bases, leaving 3 bases of the junction unmatched. Germline V lookup: CDR1 SGHAT, CDR2 FQNNGV. The CDR3 here is CASSLNRGKETQYF. Written as DNA, the CDR3 is TGTGCCAGCAGCTTGAACAGGGGGAAAGAGACCCAGTACTTC.

By share, this clonotype ranks as medium-sized. The CDR3 protein is CSGWTPPYAEQYF. The DNA of the CDR3 is TGCAGTGGCTGGACTCCACCTTACGCCGAGCAGTACTTC. The J gene is TRBJ2-7, the V gene TRBV29-1; D is possibly TRBD2 (5 bases). In germline, CDR1 is SQVTM, CDR2 ANQGSEA. CDR3 length equals 13 residues.

This clonotype has a count of ten or more. The rearrangement uses TRBV28 and TRBJ2-7; D perhaps matches TRBD1 (5 bases). The V end was cut by 2 bases, the J end by 5 bases, with 16 bases between. This CDR3 has 15 residues. In germline, CDR1 is MDHEN, CDR2 SYDVKM. The CDR3 loop is CASSLRGILLDEQYF. CDR3 sequence (DNA): TGTGCCAGCAGTTTAAGGGGAATTTTGCTCGACGAGCAGTACTTC.

This clonotype is termed medium-sized (0.01 to 0.1%). The chain combines TRBV5-1 with TRBJ2-1; D call uncertain. The V end was cut by 0 bases, the J end by 8 bases, with 15 bases between. Looked up from germline, CDR1 is SGHRS and CDR2 is YFSETQ. The CDR3 spans 15 residues. CDR3 residues: CASSLDAVAGDEQFF. The CDR3 DNA sequence: TGCGCCAGCAGCTTGGATGCGGTTGCAGGTGATGAGCAGTTCTTC.

This clonotype was recorded at least ten times. The DNA of the CDR3 is TGTGCCAGCAGCCCTTCAGGAGGGGGCAGAGAGACCCAGTACTTC. Its translation: CASSPSGGGRETQYF. This chain connects TRBV28 to TRBJ2-5; a possible D gene is TRBD1 (7 bases). Per the germline V gene, CDR1 is MDHEN and CDR2 is SYDVKM. Trimming took 6 bases from V and 4 from J, leaving 18 bases between them. The CDR3 runs to 15 residues. Full variable domain (missing parts from reference TRBV28 and TRBJ2-5): DVKVTQSSRYLVKRTGEKVFLECVQDMDHENMFWYRQDPGLGLRLIYFSYDVKMKEKGDIPEGYSVSREKKERFSLILESASTNQTSMYLCASSPSGGGRETQYFGPGTRLLVL.

This clonotype was seen a few times. This CDR3 reads CASSYPLDMNTEAFF. The DNA for the CDR3 is TGTGCCAGCAGTTACCCGCTCGATATGAACACTGAAGCTTTCTTT. The rearrangement links TRBV6-6 to TRBJ1-1, with unresolved D. There are 15 residues in the CDR3. Trimming pared 2 bases from V and 0 bases from J, leaving 10 bases between. Germline lookup yields CDR1 MNHNY and CDR2 SVGAGI (reference sequence).

This rearrangement joins TRBV27 to TRBJ2-7, with TRBD1 matching 10 bases. The CDR3 loop spans 13 amino acids. The germline V gene has CDR1 MNHEY and CDR2 SMNVEV (reference sequence). V dropped 6 bases and J dropped 3; count of bases not matched to a gene: 2. CDR3 loop: CASRRDRGYEQYF. CDR3 nucleotides: TGTGCCAGCAGAAGGGACAGGGGCTACGAGCAGTACTTC.

This clonotype is medium-sized within its sample. The V gene is TRBV25-1, the J gene TRBJ1-6, with D uncertain. This CDR3 has 16 residues. Deletions cut 2 bases from V and 3 bases from J, with 11 bases between. The germline V gene has CDR1 MGHDK and CDR2 SYGVNS. The CDR3 nucleotides read TGTGCCAGCAGTGAACTGGGAGCCTACTATAATTCACCCCTCCACTTT. Amino acids: CASSELGAYYNSPLHF.

CDR3 nucleotides: TGTGCCAGCTCACCATCGACTGCAGCGGGAGCCCACGAGCAGTACTTC. As protein: CASSPSTAAGAHEQYF. The rearrangement uses TRBV18 and TRBJ2-7; the match to TRBD2 covers 8 bases. The CDR3 totals 16 residues. Germline trimming cut 2 bases from V and 5 bases from J; bases unmatched to any gene: 11. Germline V gene sequence: CDR1 KGHSH, CDR2 LQKENI.

This clonotype was counted many times. The chain recombines TRBV20-1 with TRBJ1-5; D is possibly TRBD1 (6 bases). The CDR3 length is 14 residues. Trimming took 3 bases from V and 1 from J, leaving 10 bases between them. Germline V gives CDR1 DFQATT, CDR2 SNEGSKA (reference sequence). DNA for the CDR3: TGCAGTGCTAGGGCAGGGGAAAGCAATCAGCCCCAGCATTTT. Translation gives CSARAGESNQPQHF.

V gene TRBV3-2 combines with J gene TRBJ2-1; the DNA was not used to check the table's D call, TRBD1. TRBV3-2 is described as a pseudogene. CDR3 length: 18 amino acids. In DNA, the CDR3 is TGTGCCAGCAGCCAAGGTCCACGGAGCGCCCGGATAGAGGGGGAGCAGTTCTTC. This gives the protein CASSQGPRSARIEGEQFF.

In this sample, this clonotype turned up many times. The CDR3 is CASSEDEGAETQYF. CDR3 nucleotide sequence: TGTGCCAGCAGTGAAGACGAGGGGGCGGAGACCCAGTACTTC. J is TRBJ2-5 and V is TRBV2; TRBD1 matches at 7 bases. This CDR3 is 14 amino acids long. V shed 1 base, J shed 5 bases, and the junction held 4 bases outside the gene matches. The V gene's germline CDR1 is SNHLY and CDR2 FYNNEI.

This clonotype was observed a handful of times. CDR3 amino acids: CATSEGVSGANVLTF. CDR3 DNA sequence: TGTGCCACCTCAGAGGGCGTCTCTGGGGCCAACGTCCTGACTTTC. J is TRBJ2-6 and V is TRBV6-2 or TRBV6-3; D is perhaps TRBD2 (5 bases). With 10 bases removed from V and 0 bases from J, the gap between germline ends came to 13 bases. This CDR3 spans 15 amino acids. Germline-derived CDR1 and CDR2 are MNHEY and SVGEGT.

Ten or more counts support this clonotype. For the CDR3, the DNA is TGTGCCAGCGCGACTAGCGGGAGACGTACTGAGCAGTTCTTC. This sequence encodes CASATSGRRTEQFF. The chain links TRBV18 to TRBJ2-1; the match to TRBD2 covers 12 bases. The CDR3 runs to 14 residues. CDR1 and CDR2 (germline): KGHSH, LQKENI. V was pared by 8 bases and J by 9 bases, with 8 bases of the junction left unmatched.

Only a few counts were recorded for this clonotype. The V gene is TRBV20-1, the J gene TRBJ1-5; 9 bases align to TRBD1. The CDR3 length is 15 residues. Unmatched junction bases numbered 7, after V lost 5 bases and J lost 2 bases. Germline CDR1 DFQATT, CDR2 SNEGSKA (reference sequence). This chain's CDR3 is CSAGKRTGGNQPQHF. CDR3 coding DNA: TGCAGTGCTGGTAAGAGGACAGGGGGCAATCAGCCCCAGCATTTT.

The V call is TRBV12-2, the J call TRBJ2-7; the table's TRBD2 call for D was not verified on the DNA. TRBV12-2 represents a pseudogene. The CDR3 has 21 amino acids. As DNA, the CDR3 is TGTGCAAGTCGCTTTCCTTGGGGCCGTCAGGGCCGGAAGGCGGGCTCCTACGAGCAGTACTTC. Its translation is CASRFPWGRQGRKAGSYEQYF.

This clonotype was counted ten times or more. The V and J genes are TRBV28 and TRBJ1-3, with 7 bases aligning to TRBD1. The CDR3 runs to 17 residues. Germline V gene lookup returns CDR1 MDHEN and CDR2 SYDVKM. The J segment lost 0 bases and the V segment lost 5 bases, leaving 10 bases of the junction unmatched. CDR3 nucleotide sequence: TGTGCCAGCAGTCTCCAGGGACAGCCCTTCTCTGGAAACACCATATATTTT. This sequence encodes CASSLQGQPFSGNTIYF.

This clonotype was picked up many times. J is TRBJ2-1 and V is TRBV5-1; 8 nucleotides line up with TRBD2. Trimming took 0 bases from V and 10 from J; bases not matched to a gene: 3. Germline V gene lookup returns CDR1 SGHRS and CDR2 YFSETQ. The length of the CDR3 is 13 residues. The CDR3 spells CASSLGLAGEQFF. The CDR3 DNA reads as TGCGCCAGCAGCTTGGGTCTAGCGGGCGAGCAGTTCTTC. The full variable domain, rest sourced from reference TRBV5-1 and TRBJ2-1, is KAGVTQTPRYLIKTRGQQVTLSCSPISGHRSVSWYQQTPGQGLQFLFEYFSETQRNKGNFPGRFSGRQFSNSRSEMNVSTLELGDSALYLCASSLGLAGEQFFGPGTRLTVL.

This clonotype has ten or more counts. J is TRBJ2-1 and V is TRBV14; the match to TRBD1 covers 8 bases. Per the germline V gene, CDR1 is SGHDN and CDR2 is FVKESK. CDR3 size: 16 residues. V gave up 2 bases and J gave up 2 bases; unmatched junction bases: 5. The CDR3 DNA sequence: TGTGCCAGCAGCCAACTAAGACAGGGGCCCTACAATGAGCAGTTCTTC. This gives the protein CASSQLRQGPYNEQFF.

This clonotype has ten or more counts. V and J are TRBV18 and TRBJ1-1; D is perhaps TRBD1 (5 bases). V was shortened by 2 bases and J by 4 bases, with 11 bases between the two germline ends. Germline V lookup: CDR1 KGHSH, CDR2 LQKENI. This CDR3 is built from 14 residues. The chain's CDR3 is CASSPSIGTTEAFF. The CDR3 nucleotides are TGTGCCAGCTCACCAAGCATCGGGACCACTGAAGCTTTCTTT. The full variable domain, with the rest looked up from reference TRBV18 and TRBJ1-1, is NAGVMQNPRHLVRRRGQEARLRCSPMKGHSHVYWYRQLPEEGLKFMVYLQKENIIDESGMPKERFSAEFPKEGPSILRIQQVVRGDSAAYFCASSPSIGTTEAFFGQGTRLTVV.

This clonotype occurred many times. The chain's CDR3 is CASSVQANTGELFF. The CDR3 DNA reads TGTGCCAGCAGTGTTCAGGCAAACACCGGGGAGCTGTTTTTT. The chain has TRBV6-1 and TRBJ2-2; no clear D. V was cut by 4 bases and J by 2 bases, with 8 bases left in between. CDR1 and CDR2 (germline): MNHNS, SASEGT. The CDR3 length is 14 residues.